A single sample is the source of the 10 T cell receptor beta chains below, sequenced in a study of OX40 agonist ivuxolimab in advanced cancers. The repertoire was sequenced with immunoSEQ multiplex PCR; TCRdb's copy has only in-frame clones and lacks some. The table includes roughly 53,000 clones, nearly 95% detected once. Source: CD4+ or CD8+ T cells sorted from blood, taken in a trial of the OX40 agonist ivuxolimab. These receptors all stem from an adult with an advanced solid tumor such as melanoma, head and neck, liver or kidney cancer.

This clone was seen just once. V and J are TRBV28 and TRBJ2-7, with D unclear. The CDR3 contains 14 residues. CDR1 and CDR2 (germline): MDHEN, SYDVKM. The germline V and J ends were trimmed by 2 bases and 3 bases, with 11 bases remaining between them. The CDR3 nucleotides are TGTGCCAGCAGTTTACGTCGTCCAGACTACGAGCAGTACTTC. It codes for CASSLRRPDYEQYF.

CDR3 protein: CASSYLQGLHRKLFF. CDR3 DNA: TGTGCCAGCAGTTACTTACAGGGTCTACACCGGAAACTGTTTTTT. The rearrangement joins TRBV6-5 to TRBJ1-4, with TRBD1 as a possible D gene (6 bases). This CDR3 spans 15 amino acids. With 1 base removed from V and 11 bases from J, the gap between germline ends came to 17 bases. Germline CDR1 and CDR2: MNHEY and SVGAGI.

The chain combines TRBV27 with TRBJ2-7, with a possible D match to TRBD1 (5 bases). Germline lookup yields CDR1 MNHEY and CDR2 SMNVEV (reference sequence). CDR3 length: 13 residues. Trimming stripped 3 bases from V and 2 bases from J, with 8 bases between. The CDR3 region is CASSLTATYEQYF. DNA of the CDR3: TGTGCCAGCAGTTTGACAGCGACCTACGAGCAGTACTTC.

This chain joins TRBV7-9 and TRBJ1-1; 9 bases align to TRBD1. After removal of 5 bases from V and 0 bases from J, the junction contained 4 bases not matched to a gene. The CDR3 is 15 residues long. From germline, CDR1 is SEHNR and CDR2 FQNEAQ (reference sequence). The CDR3 nucleotides read TGTGCCAGCAGCGCAGACAGGGGGATGAACACTGAAGCTTTCTTT. Translating gives CASSADRGMNTEAFF.

The chain couples TRBV9 to TRBJ2-2; no reliable D call. The ends were cut back, 4 bases at V and 2 bases at J, with 12 bases in the middle. The CDR3 spans 15 residues. Germline-derived CDR1 and CDR2 are SGDLS and YYNGEE. CDR3 residues: CASSSVAANTGELFF. The CDR3 DNA is TGTGCCAGCAGCTCGGTAGCAGCTAACACCGGGGAGCTGTTTTTT. The whole variable domain, filled in from reference TRBV9 and TRBJ2-2, reads DSGVTQTPKHLITATGQRVTLRCSPRSGDLSVYWYQQSLDQGLQFLIQYYNGEERAKGNILERFSAQQFPDLHSELNLSSLELGDSALYFCASSSVAANTGELFFGEGSRLTVL.

The chain links TRBV19 to TRBJ2-1, with D perhaps assigned TRBD1 or TRBD2 (5 bases each). The ends were cut back, 6 bases at V and 4 bases at J, with 13 bases in the middle. Germline CDR1 LNHDA, CDR2 SQIVND (reference sequence). The CDR3 spans 14 residues. The CDR3 region has the DNA TGTGCCAGTAGAAAAGGGACGCCGTACAATGAGCAGTTCTTC. It codes for CASRKGTPYNEQFF.

The CDR3 loop reads CASSPARTSGRTYEQYF. The CDR3 nucleotides read TGTGCCAGCAGCCCGGCCCGGACTAGCGGGCGGACCTACGAGCAGTACTTC. The chain is built from TRBV7-9 and TRBJ2-7; TRBD2 matches at 11 bases. J gave up 2 bases and V 5 bases, and 11 bases lay outside the gene matches. The CDR3 length is 17 residues. Germline V CDR1 and CDR2: SEHNR, FQNEAQ (reference sequence).

V is TRBV5-6 and J is TRBJ2-3; possibly TRBD2 for D (6 bases). The CDR3 extends over 16 amino acids. V shed 4 bases and J shed 6 bases, with 21 bases lying between them. In germline, CDR1 is SGHDT, CDR2 YYEEEE. In DNA, the CDR3 is TGTGCCAGCAGCCATGTAAGGTCCTCTGGGAGGGATACGCAGTATTTT. Its protein is CASSHVRSSGRDTQYF.

The chain combines TRBV29-1 with TRBJ1-1; TRBD1 matches 7 bases. Trimming removed 5 bases from V and 3 bases from J; junction bases left unmatched: 3. CDR1 is SQVTM and CDR2 is ANQGSEA in the germline V gene. The CDR3 runs to 12 residues. CDR3 nucleotides: TGCAGCGTTCCAGGACAGGACACTGAAGCTTTCTTT. Protein product: CSVPGQDTEAFF.

This chain links TRBV27 with TRBJ2-1; 7 positions agree with TRBD1. This CDR3 has 12 residues. V gave up 8 bases and J gave up 4 bases; unmatched junction bases: 2. Germline CDR1 MNHEY, CDR2 SMNVEV (reference sequence). The CDR3 here is CASGDRYNEQFF. DNA for the CDR3: TGTGCCAGCGGGGACAGATACAATGAGCAGTTCTTC.